The clone carrying this T cell receptor beta chain has a count of ten or more. Its antigen is as yet unknown. Scientists amplified the TCR beta CDR3 regions from RNA transcripts. A first-round RT-PCR used HTBI primers, followed by a second-round multiplex PCR. MiXCR was run by TCRdb on the multiplex PCR reads, yielding one entry per CDR3 protein. The sample records around 400,000 distinct CDR3 sequences, 15% to 20% being singletons. This CDR3 is 16 amino acids long. Germline CDR1 reads MNHEY; CDR2 reads SVGEGT. The ends lost 2 bases at V and 3 bases at J; junction bases unmatched: 4. Researchers turned away patients with other autoimmune diseases, uncontrolled infections, pregnancy or lactation. Reliance was placed on clinical symptoms, serum thyroxine, TRAb, thyroid ultrasound and orbital computed tomography for diagnosis. The entry originates in a study of Graves' ophthalmopathy and Graves' hyperthyroidism. Broader study findings: Discrimination between ophthalmopathy and stable hyperthyroidism by a 13-signature model showed about 85% sensitivity and less than 84% specificity. Among expanded thyroid clonotypes above 0.001 frequency, most also occurred in blood.

Sequenced material: peripheral blood. The sequence came from a woman aged 18-29 years with Graves' ophthalmopathy. The chain joins TRBV6-2 or TRBV6-3 to TRBJ2-7; 13 nucleotides align to TRBD2. The CDR3 sequence: CASSYRTSGSGYEQYF. DNA of the CDR3: TGTGCCAGCAGTTACAGGACTAGCGGGAGTGGCTACGAGCAGTACTTC.